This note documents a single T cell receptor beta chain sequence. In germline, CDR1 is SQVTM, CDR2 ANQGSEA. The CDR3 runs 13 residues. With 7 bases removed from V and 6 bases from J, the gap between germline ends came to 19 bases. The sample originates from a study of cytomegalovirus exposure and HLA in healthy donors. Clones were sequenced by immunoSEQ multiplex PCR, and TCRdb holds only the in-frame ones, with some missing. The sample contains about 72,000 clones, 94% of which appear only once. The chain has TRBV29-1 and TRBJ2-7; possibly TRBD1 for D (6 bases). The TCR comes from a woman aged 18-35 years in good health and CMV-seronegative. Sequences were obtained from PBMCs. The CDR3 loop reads CSGTLFRGAEQYF. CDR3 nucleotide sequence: TGCAGCGGGACCCTGTTCAGGGGCGCCGAGCAGTACTTC.